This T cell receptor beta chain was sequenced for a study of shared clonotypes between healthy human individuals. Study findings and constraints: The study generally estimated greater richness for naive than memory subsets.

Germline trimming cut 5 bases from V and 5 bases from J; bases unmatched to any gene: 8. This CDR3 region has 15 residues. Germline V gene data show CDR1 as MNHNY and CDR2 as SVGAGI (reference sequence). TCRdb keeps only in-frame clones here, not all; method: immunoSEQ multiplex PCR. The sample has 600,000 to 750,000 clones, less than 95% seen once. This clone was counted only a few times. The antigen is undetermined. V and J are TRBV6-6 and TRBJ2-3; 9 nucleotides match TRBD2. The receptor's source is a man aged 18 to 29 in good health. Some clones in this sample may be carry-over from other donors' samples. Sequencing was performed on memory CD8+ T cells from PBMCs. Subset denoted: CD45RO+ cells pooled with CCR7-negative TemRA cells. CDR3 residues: CASSQSGTSRDTQYF. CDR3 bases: TGTGCCAGCAGTCAGTCCGGGACTAGCCGAGATACGCAGTATTTT.